The rows below give T cell receptor beta chains drawn from one sample of a study of cytomegalovirus exposure and HLA in healthy donors. Libraries were prepared by immunoSEQ multiplex PCR; TCRdb keeps only in-frame clonotypes and omits some of them. The repertoire includes under 130,000 clones, about 69% of them detected once, and around 1.3% sits in the top ten. Sequenced: PBMCs. Every receptor here comes from a man aged 35 to 55 in good health and CMV-seronegative. Both conserved end residues are trimmed from each CDR3.

j_call | v_call | cdr3_length | cdr3_aa
TRBJ2-1 | TRBV2 | 10 | GAVVSRNEQF
TRBJ2-7 | TRBV7-9 | 13 | ASGLKGHGSYEQY
TRBJ1-5 | TRBV14 | 11 | ASSGQVNQPQH
TRBJ2-3 | TRBV6-5 | 13 | ASRWGQGVGDTQY
TRBJ2-1 | TRBV9 | 11 | ASSVNGGTEQF
TRBJ2-7 | TRBV14 | 9 | ASSQLGRQY
TRBJ2-7 | TRBV27 | 13 | ASSYSGGRVYEQY
TRBJ2-7 | TRBV13 | 11 | ASTHYRGYEQY
TRBJ2-1 | TRBV7-9 | 12 | ASSLSREGNEQF
TRBJ1-2 | TRBV28 | 12 | ASEGAALNYGYT
TRBJ1-5 | TRBV19 | 12 | ASRTGQDNQPQH
TRBJ1-1 | TRBV7-2 | 13 | ASSLAGGVGTEAF
TRBJ1-1 | TRBV7-9 | 12 | ASSLTAATTEAF
TRBJ1-2 | TRBV7-9 | 8 | ASSPRGTD
TRBJ2-5 | TRBV5-8 | 9 | ASSNTETQY
TRBJ2-7 | TRBV7-6 | 15 | ASSSRRGTGISDEQY
TRBJ1-2 | TRBV9 | 12 | ASSTRGLDYGYT
TRBJ2-1 | TRBV2 | 13 | ASSLGLAGGNEQF
TRBJ2-7 | TRBV5-5 | 12 | ANVLGVPSYEQY